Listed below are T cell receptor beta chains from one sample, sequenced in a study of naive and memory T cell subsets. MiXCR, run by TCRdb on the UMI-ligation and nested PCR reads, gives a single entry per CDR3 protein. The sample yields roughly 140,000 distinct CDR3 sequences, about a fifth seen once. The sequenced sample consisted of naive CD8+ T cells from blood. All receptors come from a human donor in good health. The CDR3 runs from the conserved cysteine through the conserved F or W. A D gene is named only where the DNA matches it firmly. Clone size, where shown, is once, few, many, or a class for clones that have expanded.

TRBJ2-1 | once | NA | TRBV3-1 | TGTGCCAGCAGCCACACAAAGGGACTTCCAAACTACAATGAGCAGTTCTTC | CASSHTKGLPNYNEQFF
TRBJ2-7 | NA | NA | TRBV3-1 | TGTGCCAGCAGCCATCGCTCAGGGGGGGAGGAGCAGTACTTC | CASSHRSGGEEQYF
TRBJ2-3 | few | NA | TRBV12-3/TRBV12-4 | TGTGCCAGCAGTCTAACAGGGAGTACAGATACGCAGTATTTT | CASSLTGSTDTQYF
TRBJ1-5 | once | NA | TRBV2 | TGTGCCAGCAGTGACGGGGGATGGGGTCAGCCCCAGCATTTT | CASSDGGWGQPQHF
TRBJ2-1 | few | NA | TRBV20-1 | TGCAGTGCTAGTGTTAGCGGAGACTACAATGAGCAGTTCTTC | CSASVSGDYNEQFF
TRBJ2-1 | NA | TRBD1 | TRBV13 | TGTGCCAGCGGGGACCAACAGGGGGCGCGGGTCAATGAGCAGTTCTTC | CASGDQQGARVNEQFF
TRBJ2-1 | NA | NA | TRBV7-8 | TGTGCCAGCAGCCTGTGGGATAGCGGACCAGCCGGAGAGCAGTTCTTC | CASSLWDSGPAGEQFF
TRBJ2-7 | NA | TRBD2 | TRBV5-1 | TGCGCCAGCAGCCTTGTGGCGACTAGCGGTTTCTACGAGCAGTACTTC | CASSLVATSGFYEQYF
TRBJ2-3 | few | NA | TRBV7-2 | TGTGCCAGCAGCCATAGACCCGGGACTCCCAACGATACGCAGTATTTT | CASSHRPGTPNDTQYF
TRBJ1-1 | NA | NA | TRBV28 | TGTGCCAGCAGTTTAGGCGGGTCCGGGACTGAAGCTTTCTTT | CASSLGGSGTEAFF
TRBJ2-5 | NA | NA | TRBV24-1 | TGTGCCACCAGTGATTTGGGAGAGACCCAGTACTTC | CATSDLGETQYF
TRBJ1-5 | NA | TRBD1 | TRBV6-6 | TGTGCCAGCAGTTACACAATAAGGGACAGGGATACCGGTAGCAATCAGCCCCAGCATTTT | CASSYTIRDRDTGSNQPQHF
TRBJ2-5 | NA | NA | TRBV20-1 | TGCAGTGCTAGAGATCTACAGGGCTCGGAGACCCAGTACTTC | CSARDLQGSETQYF
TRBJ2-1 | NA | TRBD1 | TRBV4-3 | TGCGCCAGCAGCCAAGGAGGGGGCGATGAGCAGTTCTTC | CASSQGGGDEQFF
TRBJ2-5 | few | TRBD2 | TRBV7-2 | TGTGCCAGCAGCCCCACCCGACTAGCGGAGTATGAAGAGACCCAGTACTTC | CASSPTRLAEYEETQYF
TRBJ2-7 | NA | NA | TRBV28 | TGTGCCAGCGACTTCAGGGGAAGCTCCTACGAGCAGTACTTC | CASDFRGSSYEQYF
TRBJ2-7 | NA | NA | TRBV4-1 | TGCGCCAGCAGCCAAGATCCAGGTTATGTGTACGAGCAGTACTTC | CASSQDPGYVYEQYF
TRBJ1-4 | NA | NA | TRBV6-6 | TGTGCCAGCAGTCACGGCTTCGGGGGTGAAAAACTGTTTTTT | CASSHGFGGEKLFF
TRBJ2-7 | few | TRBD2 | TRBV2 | TGTGCCAGCAGAACGGGAGGGGTCTCCTACGAGCAGTACTTC | CASRTGGVSYEQYF
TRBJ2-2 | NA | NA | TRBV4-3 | TGCGCCAGCAGCCCGGCCTGGGGCACCGGGGAGCTGTTTTTT | CASSPAWGTGELFF
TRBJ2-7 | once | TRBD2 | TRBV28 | TGTGCCAGCAGTCCGGGGACTAGCGGGAGTTGGCAGTACTTC | CASSPGTSGSWQYF
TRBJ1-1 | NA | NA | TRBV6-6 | TGTGCCAGCAGTTACGTCGGGGAAGCTTTCTTT | CASSYVGEAFF
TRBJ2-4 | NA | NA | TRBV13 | TGTGCCAGCAGCTTACGGTCGACGAACATTCAGTACTTC | CASSLRSTNIQYF
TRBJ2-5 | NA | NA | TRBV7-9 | TGTGCCAGCAGCCTGCCGGGATCGGAGACCCAGTACTTC | CASSLPGSETQYF
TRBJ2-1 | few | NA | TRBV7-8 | TGTGCCAGCAGCTTACCTTCGGGTGAGCAGTTCTTC | CASSLPSGEQFF
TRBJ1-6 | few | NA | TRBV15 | TGTGCCACCAGCAGAGCCCGACACGGATCGGTAGTTAATTCACCCCTCCACTTT | CATSRARHGSVVNSPLHF
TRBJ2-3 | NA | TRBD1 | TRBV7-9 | TGTGCCAGCAGCTTTAGAGGGGGCGATTTAACAGATACGCAGTATTTT | CASSFRGGDLTDTQYF
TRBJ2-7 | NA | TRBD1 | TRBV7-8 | TGTGCCAGCAGCAGACCCCGACAGGGTCATGGGTACGAGCAGTACTTC | CASSRPRQGHGYEQYF
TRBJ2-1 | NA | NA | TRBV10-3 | TGTGCCATCAGGGGGAACACAGGCGGGCCGCAGTTCTTC | CAIRGNTGGPQFF
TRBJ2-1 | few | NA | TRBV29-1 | TGCAGCGTTGTGTTGCTGGGCTCCTACAATGAGCAGTTCTTC | CSVVLLGSYNEQFF